The present entry profiles one T cell receptor beta chain with its context. This sample is part of a study of T cell responses to AZD1222 COVID-19 vaccine. Germline CDR1 reads GTSNPN; CDR2 reads SVGIG (reference sequence). With 1 base clipped from V and 8 bases from J, the junction kept 7 bases outside the gene matches. This CDR3 is built from 14 residues. Assay used: immunoSEQ multiplex PCR; TCRdb lists only in-frame clones, some missing. In the table there are about 81,000 clones, 90% of which are singletons. Recipients boosted at about 4 weeks or about 12 weeks are pooled. The specimen comprised peripheral blood, sampled 28 days after the second AZD1222 dose. This TCR came from an adult who received the AZD1222 COVID-19 vaccine. The rearrangement uses TRBV30 and TRBJ2-5; 10 bases match TRBD2. CDR3 sequence (DNA): TGTGCCTGGAGTGACGCTAGCGGGGGCCGAACCCAGTACTTC. Translating gives CAWSDASGGRTQYF.